These 23 T cell receptor beta chains share one sample of origin, sequenced in a study of graft-versus-host responses after intestinal transplantation. Method: immunoSEQ multiplex PCR; TCRdb's copy keeps in-frame clones and lacks some. The table shows approximately 15,000 clones, with 65% to 80% occurring only once. The authors processed graft tissue to release intraepithelial and lamina propria lymphocytes. Sequencing was performed on ileum tissue, taken just under 28 days after intestinal transplant. Receptors were obtained from a human patient who received an intestinal transplant, so some T cells may come from the graft donor.

This clone was recorded only once. The gene calls are TRBV14 and TRBJ2-1; 10 bases line up with TRBD2. Trimming removed 8 bases from V and 6 bases from J; junction bases left unmatched: 4. The germline CDR1 and CDR2 sequences are SGHDN and FVKESK. The CDR3 contains 13 residues. The CDR3 coding sequence is TGTGCCAGCGGCAGACTAGCGGGCAATGAGCAGTTCTTC. Translating gives CASGRLAGNEQFF.

V and J are TRBV7-3 and TRBJ2-3; 8 bases map to TRBD1. This CDR3 comprises 15 residues. The germline CDR1 and CDR2 sequences are SGHTA and FQGTGA. V lost 5 bases and J lost 2; bases outside the gene matches: 6. The CDR3 DNA is TGTGCCAGCAGCCCTACAGGGGGTGTCACAGATACGCAGTATTTT. This encodes CASSPTGGVTDTQYF.

V is TRBV6-5 and J is TRBJ1-1, with D possibly matching TRBD1 (6 bases). Germline CDR1 is MNHEY and CDR2 is SVGAGI. This CDR3 region has 13 residues. The ends were cut back, 8 bases at V and 5 bases at J, with 15 bases in the middle. CDR3 sequence: CASLRGGLTEAFF. Written as DNA, the CDR3 is TGTGCCAGCCTCCGGGGGGGCTTAACTGAAGCTTTCTTT.

A word on this clone: Relative to the germline gene, one junction end is altered; a read error may explain this. This chain uses TRBV27 with TRBJ2-3; D gene unclear. The germline CDR1 and CDR2 sequences are MNHEY and SMNVEV (reference sequence). This CDR3 is built from 14 residues. The CDR3 reads CASRFLPGTDTQYF. Here the CDR3 DNA reads TGTGCCAGCCGTTTCCTCCCGGGCACAGATACGCAGTATTTT.

There are a few counts of this clone. V and J are TRBV6-1 and TRBJ1-6, with 7 bases fitting TRBD1. The CDR3 has 14 residues. The J segment lost 13 bases and the V segment lost 1 base, leaving 7 bases of the junction unmatched. Germline V lookup: CDR1 MNHNS, CDR2 SASEGT. CDR3 region: CASSEGGQIGPLHF. CDR3 coding DNA: TGTGCCAGCAGTGAAGGGGGACAGATTGGCCCCCTCCACTTT.

The CDR3 nucleotides are TGTGCCAGTAGTATTGCTCTCGGAGATACGCAGTATTTT. This codes for CASSIALGDTQYF. V usage is TRBV19 and J usage is TRBJ2-3; D is undetermined. CDR3 length equals 13 residues. Germline CDR1 is LNHDA and CDR2 is SQIVND (reference sequence). V lost 3 bases and J lost 5, with 9 bases in between.

V gene TRBV19 combines with J gene TRBJ1-2; D may be TRBD1 (6 bases). Between the trimmed V and J ends, which lost 5 bases and 6 bases, there was a span of 16 bases. This CDR3 region has 14 residues. Germline CDR1 is LNHDA and CDR2 is SQIVND (reference sequence). CDR3 region: CASSLTQGRDGYTF. CDR3 DNA sequence: TGTGCCAGTAGTCTCACACAGGGAAGAGATGGCTACACCTTC.

Here the CDR3 DNA reads TGTGCCAGCAACACAGGGGGGAGAAATCAGCCCCAGCATTTT. Translated, it gives CASNTGGRNQPQHF. The V gene is TRBV2, the J gene TRBJ1-5, with 8 bases matching TRBD1. The V gene end was trimmed by 7 bases and the J gene end by 4 bases; junction bases not matched to a gene: 6. The CDR3 loop spans 14 amino acids. Germline CDR1 reads SNHLY; CDR2 reads FYNNEI.

Turning to this clone: Other DNA variants within this sample encode the same CDR3. V gene TRBV4-3 combines with J gene TRBJ2-1, with D perhaps matching TRBD1 (6 bases). The CDR3 consists of 16 residues. Germline CDR1 is LGHNA and CDR2 is YSLEER. The V end lost 1 base, the J end lost 1 base, and 11 bases lay between the germline ends. The CDR3 nucleotides are TGCGCCAGCAGCCAAGTCTTACAGGGATCCTACAATGAGCAGTTCTTC. This encodes CASSQVLQGSYNEQFF.

V gene TRBV5-4 combines with J gene TRBJ2-5, with TRBD2 matching over 11 bases. CDR3 length: 15 residues. J gave up 6 bases and V 3 bases, and 7 bases lay outside the gene matches. The germline V gene encodes CDR1 SGHNT and CDR2 YYREEE (reference sequence). DNA of the CDR3: TGTGCCAGCAGCTCCCTAGCGGGGGGTAAAAAGACCCAGTACTTC. Residues: CASSSLAGGKKTQYF.

This chain joins TRBV18 and TRBJ1-1; a weak D match, TRBD1 (5 bases). Germline V lookup: CDR1 KGHSH, CDR2 LQKENI. This CDR3 is 13 amino acids long. V lost 6 bases and J 3 bases, leaving 11 bases between the germline ends. The CDR3 protein is CASSLTTDTEAFF. DNA for the CDR3: TGTGCCAGCTCGCTTACGACAGACACTGAAGCTTTCTTT.

This clone occurred a few times. The rearrangement links TRBV12-5 to TRBJ2-5; D ambiguous. The V and J ends lost 0 bases and 2 bases respectively, with 10 bases between them. Germline CDR1 LGHNT, CDR2 FRNRAP. There are 15 residues in the CDR3. The CDR3 loop reads CASGLVLAEQETQYF. CDR3 in DNA: TGTGCTAGTGGTTTGGTTTTGGCAGAACAAGAGACCCAGTACTTC. Together with reference TRBV12-5 and TRBJ2-5, the CDR3 gives the full variable domain: DARVTQTPRHKVTEMGQEVTMRCQPILGHNTVFWYRQTMMQGLELLAYFRNRAPLDDSGMPKDRFSAEMPDATLATLKIQPSEPRDSAVYFCASGLVLAEQETQYFGPGTRLLVL.

The chain joins TRBV4-3 to TRBJ1-1; D gene uncertain. Between the trimmed V and J ends, which lost 2 bases and 0 bases, there was a span of 10 bases. The germline CDR1 and CDR2 sequences are LGHNA and YSLEER. The CDR3 length is 15 residues. The DNA of the CDR3 is TGCGCCAGCAGCCAATTGGTTACTATGAACACTGAAGCTTTCTTT. This encodes CASSQLVTMNTEAFF.

The chain recombines TRBV5-1 with TRBJ2-3, with 8 bases identical to TRBD1. The CDR3 is made up of 14 amino acids. Germline assignment: CDR1 SGHRS and CDR2 YFSETQ. The trim removed 4 bases at V and 8 bases at J, leaving 9 bases unmatched. The CDR3 nucleotides are TGCGCCAGCAGCCCACAGGGGGAAGGAGGTACGCAGTATTTT. Amino acid sequence: CASSPQGEGGTQYF.

This chain uses TRBV21-1 with TRBJ2-1; the table's D gene call, TRBD1, was not cross checked with the DNA. TRBV21-1 is labeled a pseudogene. The CDR3 length is 16 residues. CDR3: CASETPGPSSYNEQFF. The CDR3, as DNA: TGTGCCAGCGAAACTCCAGGCCCAAGCTCCTACAATGAGCAGTTCTTC.

The DNA for the CDR3 is TGTGCCAGCAGCTTGGGACTAGCTAACGAGCAGTACGTC. Residues: CASSLGLANEQYV. The chain uses TRBV7-2 and TRBJ2-7; 9 bases line up with TRBD2. The V gene end was trimmed by 3 bases and the J gene end by 5 bases; junction bases not matched to a gene: 2. Per the germline V gene, CDR1 is SGHTA and CDR2 is FQGNSA. This CDR3 region has 13 residues.

The chain recombines TRBV19 with TRBJ1-2, with D possibly being TRBD1 (5 bases). CDR1 LNHDA and CDR2 SQIVND come from the germline V gene (reference sequence). This CDR3 is built from 13 residues. V lost 3 bases to trimming and J lost 4 bases, with 9 bases between them. CDR3 DNA: TGTGCCAGTAGTATTGGAGGGGTCTATGGCTACACCTTC. Translating it yields CASSIGGVYGYTF. Filled out from reference TRBV19 and TRBJ1-2, the complete variable domain reads DGGITQSPKYLFRKEGQNVTLSCEQNLNHDAMYWYRQDPGQGLRLIYYSQIVNDFQKGDIAEGYSVSREKKESFPLTVTSAQKNPTAFYLCASSIGGVYGYTFGSGTRLTVV.

This sequence joins TRBV28 and TRBJ2-3, with 7 bases that match TRBD2. Looked up from germline, CDR1 is MDHEN and CDR2 is SYDVKM. The CDR3 extends over 15 amino acids. Trimming cost V 3 bases and J 2 bases; bases outside gene matches: 5. CDR3 DNA sequence: TGTGCCAGCAGTTTGCTAGCGGAATCCACAGATACGCAGTATTTT. Its translation is CASSLLAESTDTQYF.

This chain uses TRBV28 with TRBJ2-1; TRBD2 aligns across 12 bases. This CDR3 is built from 15 residues. Germline trimming cut 5 bases from V and 6 bases from J; bases unmatched to any gene: 5. Germline V CDR1 and CDR2: MDHEN, SYDVKM. Written as DNA, the CDR3 is TGTGCCAGCAGTCCTAGCGGGGGGGCCAGCAATGAGCAGTTCTTC. Its protein product is CASSPSGGASNEQFF.

J is TRBJ1-5 and V is TRBV5-6, with unresolved D. This CDR3 contains 18 residues. Trimming shortened V by 1 base and J by 0 bases, and 17 bases separated the two germline ends. The germline gives CDR1 SGHDT, CDR2 YYEEEE. CDR3 sequence reads: CASSLRRGRVYSNQPQHF. CDR3 sequence (DNA): TGTGCCAGCAGCTTGCGTCGCGGGAGGGTATATAGCAATCAGCCCCAGCATTTT.

The chain carries TRBV19 and TRBJ2-2; 9 bases map to TRBD2. CDR3 size: 17 residues. Germline trimming cut 6 bases from V and 2 bases from J; bases unmatched to any gene: 10. From germline, CDR1 is LNHDA and CDR2 SQIVND (reference sequence). The CDR3 protein is CASRVGGGGANTGELFF. The CDR3 DNA follows: TGTGCCAGTAGGGTAGGAGGCGGGGGGGCCAACACCGGGGAGCTGTTTTTT.

The chain carries TRBV4-1 and TRBJ2-7; TRBD2 is a possible D gene (6 bases). This CDR3 has 13 amino acids. Germline loops: CDR1 MGHRA, CDR2 YSYEKL. Trimming removed 5 bases from V and 4 bases from J, with 12 bases in between. The CDR3 protein is CASSYGLPYEQYF. The CDR3 bases are TGCGCCAGCAGCTACGGACTACCTTACGAGCAGTACTTC.

This chain links TRBV19 with TRBJ1-2; TRBD1 might be the D (6 bases). The CDR3 spans 16 residues. Germline V gene lookup returns CDR1 LNHDA and CDR2 SQIVND (reference sequence). The V end lost 3 bases, the J end lost 7 bases, and 21 bases lay between the germline ends. CDR3 protein: CASSISQGMSSGGYTF. DNA of the CDR3: TGTGCCAGTAGTATTTCGCAGGGGATGTCGTCAGGTGGCTACACCTTC.